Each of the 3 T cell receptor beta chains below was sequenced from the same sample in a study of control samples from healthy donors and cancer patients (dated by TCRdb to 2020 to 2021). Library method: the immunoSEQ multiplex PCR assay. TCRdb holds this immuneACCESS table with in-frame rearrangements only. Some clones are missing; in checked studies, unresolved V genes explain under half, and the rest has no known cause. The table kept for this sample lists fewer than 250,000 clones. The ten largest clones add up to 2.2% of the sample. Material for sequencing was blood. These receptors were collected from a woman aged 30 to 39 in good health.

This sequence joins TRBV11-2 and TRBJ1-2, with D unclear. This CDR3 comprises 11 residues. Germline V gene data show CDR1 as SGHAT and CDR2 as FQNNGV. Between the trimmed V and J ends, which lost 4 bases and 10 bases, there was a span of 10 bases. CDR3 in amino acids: CASSSTPLYTF. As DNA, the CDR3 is TGTGCCAGCAGCTCCACACCTCTCTACACCTTC. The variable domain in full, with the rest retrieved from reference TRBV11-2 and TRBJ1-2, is EAGVAQSPRYKIIEKRQSVAFWCNPISGHATLYWYQQILGQGPKLLIQFQNNGVVDDSQLPKDRFSAERLKGVDSTLKIQPAKLEDSAVYLCASSSTPLYTFGSGTRLTVV.

The CDR3 coding sequence is TGTGCCTGGAGTGCGGGGATGAGGGGGGACACTGAAGCTTTCTTT. Encoded protein: CAWSAGMRGDTEAFF. The V call is TRBV30, the J call TRBJ1-1; D perhaps matches TRBD1 (6 bases). This CDR3 contains 15 residues. The V end lost 1 base, the J end lost 3 bases, and 15 bases lay between the germline ends. Germline CDR1 reads GTSNPN; CDR2 reads SVGIG (reference sequence). Supplemented by reference TRBV30 and TRBJ1-1, the full variable domain reads SQTIHQWPATLVQPVGSPLSLECTVEGTSNPNLYWYRQAAGRGLQLLFYSVGIGQISSEVPQNLSASRPQDRQFILSSKKLLLSDSGFYLCAWSAGMRGDTEAFFGQGTRLTVV.

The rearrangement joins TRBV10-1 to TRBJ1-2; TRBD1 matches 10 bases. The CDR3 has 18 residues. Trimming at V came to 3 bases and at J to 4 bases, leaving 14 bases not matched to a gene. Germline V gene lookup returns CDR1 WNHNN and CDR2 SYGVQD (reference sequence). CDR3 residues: CASSESVRDRGLFYGYTF. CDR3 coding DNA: TGCGCCAGCAGTGAATCCGTCCGGGACAGGGGCTTATTCTATGGCTACACCTTC.